The source of this TCR beta chain is a study of a mutant IDH1 vaccine in newly diagnosed glioma. Germline V gives CDR1 SGDLS, CDR2 YYNGEE. There are 15 residues in the CDR3. Trimming pared 4 bases from V and 2 bases from J, leaving 13 bases between. Here immunoSEQ multiplex PCR was the method, and the copy in TCRdb shows in-frame clones only, minus some. The sample lists 56,000 or so clones; over 70% were seen once. Time point noted: week 47, end of study. The content of each vaccine dose was 300 ug of mutant IDH1 20-mer peptide, and topical imiquimod accompanied it. A word on this clone: Its matching antigen is unknown.

The source was PBMCs, collected from a glioma patient whose treatment included an IDH1 peptide vaccine. This TCR was sampled from a man over 45 with glioma. The V gene is TRBV9, the J gene TRBJ2-1; tentatively, D is TRBD1 (6 bases). DNA of the CDR3: TGTGCCAGCAGCTTAACAGGGTACGCCTACAATGAGCAGTTCTTC. Translated: CASSLTGYAYNEQFF.